Below, 7 T cell receptor beta chains from the same sample are listed, as sequenced in a study of monozygotic twins with inflammatory bowel disease (dated by TCRdb to about 2019). The library relied on 5' RACE. Sequenced using an Illumina HiSeq 2500. Reprocessed by TCRdb, the reads give a single entry per CDR3 protein sequence, without DNA. This sample's table has entries for approximately 400,000 distinct CDR3 sequences. The ten largest account for under 3% of the sample. Sequencing used blood. All receptors derive from a human donor with ulcerative colitis or Crohn's disease, or a healthy co-twin of an affected twin (not recorded which).

V gene TRBV19 combines with J gene TRBJ2-5; TCRdb names TRBD2, which stays unverified in the absence of DNA. Looked up from germline, CDR1 is LNHDA and CDR2 is SQIVND (reference sequence). This CDR3 spans 15 amino acids. The CDR3 protein is CASSIGGRAEETQYF.

The chain links TRBV28 to TRBJ2-1; lacking DNA, the TRBD2 call made by TCRdb goes unchecked. The CDR3 is made up of 16 amino acids. Per the germline V gene, CDR1 is MDHEN and CDR2 is SYDVKM. This CDR3 reads CASSCGTSGSGIEQFF.

The V call is TRBV12-3 or TRBV12-4, the J call TRBJ2-5; with no DNA, the TCRdb D assignment of TRBD1 cannot be verified. The CDR3 extends over 15 amino acids. CDR3 in amino acids: CASSSGDRNQETQYF.

The chain uses TRBV4-1 and TRBJ2-7. In germline, CDR1 is MGHRA, CDR2 YSYEKL. The CDR3 sequence is 14 residues long. CDR3 residues: CASSQRGELYEQYF.

The V and J genes are TRBV12-3 or TRBV12-4 and TRBJ1-2; TCRdb designates TRBD1, a call that cannot be tested without DNA. The CDR3 length is 15 residues. The CDR3 here is CASRYLDRDGYGYTF.

The J gene is TRBJ2-3, the V gene TRBV14. The length of the CDR3 is 16 residues. Germline V gives CDR1 SGHDN, CDR2 FVKESK. The CDR3 protein is CASSQDVGPGTDTQYF. Looking up the rest from reference TRBV14 and TRBJ2-3 gives the full variable domain: EAGVTQFPSHSVIEKGQTVTLRCDPISGHDNLYWYRRVMGKEIKFLLHFVKESKQDESGMPNNRFLAERTGGTYSTLKVQPAELEDSGVYFCASSQDVGPGTDTQYFGPGTRLTVL.

This rearrangement joins TRBV3-1 to TRBJ1-3. The CDR3 extends over 16 amino acids. Per the germline V gene, CDR1 is LGHDT and CDR2 is YNNKEL (reference sequence). The CDR3 loop is CASSDLGYRSGNTIYF.